The present TCR beta chain was sequenced within a study of T cell responses to AZD1222 COVID-19 vaccine. This CDR3 has 15 residues. The germline V gene has CDR1 SGHTA and CDR2 FQGNSA. V was shortened by 0 bases and J by 6 bases, with 13 bases between the two germline ends. A word on this clone: Its cognate antigen is unknown.

Study-wide findings and caveats: Repertoires were sampled only after the peak T cell response. Unmutated variant regions reportedly attract nearly half of all spike-specific TCRs. Elevations in Spike-specific TCR breadth and depth followed administration of two AZD1222 doses. Most donors were white British, females outnumbered males, and clonal diversity was possibly underestimated.

TCRdb keeps only in-frame clones here, not all; method: immunoSEQ multiplex PCR. The table lists around 120,000 clones, roughly 90% of them singletons. The sequenced sample was peripheral blood, obtained on day 0 of AZD1222 vaccination. The receptor's source is an adult in good health. V and J are TRBV7-2 and TRBJ2-3; perhaps TRBD2 as D (5 bases). The CDR3 loop reads CASSLARGTADTQYF. The CDR3 DNA sequence: TGTGCCAGCAGCTTAGCTCGGGGAACCGCCGATACGCAGTATTTT.